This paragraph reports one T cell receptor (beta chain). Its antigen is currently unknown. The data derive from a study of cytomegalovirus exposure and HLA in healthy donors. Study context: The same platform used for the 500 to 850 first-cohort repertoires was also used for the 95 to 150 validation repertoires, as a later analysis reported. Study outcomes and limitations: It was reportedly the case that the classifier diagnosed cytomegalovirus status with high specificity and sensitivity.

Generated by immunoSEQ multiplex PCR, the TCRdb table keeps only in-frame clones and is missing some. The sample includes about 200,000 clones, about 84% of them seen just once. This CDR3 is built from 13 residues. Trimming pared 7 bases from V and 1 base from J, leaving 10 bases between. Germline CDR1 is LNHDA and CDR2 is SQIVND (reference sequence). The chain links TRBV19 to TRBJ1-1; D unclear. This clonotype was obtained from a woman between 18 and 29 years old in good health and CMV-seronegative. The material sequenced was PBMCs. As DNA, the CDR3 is TGTGCCAGTATCCCCCGGGAGAACACTGAAGCTTTCTTT. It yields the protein CASIPRENTEAFF.